These 14 T cell receptor beta chains share one sample of origin, sequenced in a study of B cell selection in AIRE deficiency. Regulatory T cells were sorted as CD4+CD25hiCD127low/negative. Some clones are missing from TCRdb's copy, which holds only in-frame ones; the method was immunoSEQ multiplex PCR. The sample lists several thousand clones, roughly 86% occurring once. The sample was Tregs sorted from PBMCs. These receptors were taken from a human donor with AIRE deficiency.

With regard to this clone: An end of the junction does not agree with germline; a read error may underlie this. The chain uses TRBV2 and TRBJ1-6; D gene ambiguous. Germline values: CDR1 SNHLY, CDR2 FYNNEI. The CDR3 sequence is 14 residues long. In DNA, the CDR3 is TGTGCCAGCAGGGAAGACACTGACAATTCACCCCTCCACTTT. It translates to CASREDTDNSPLHF.

This chain connects TRBV5-1 to TRBJ2-3, with 7 positions matching TRBD2. Germline CDR1 reads SGHRS; CDR2 reads YFSETQ. This CDR3 is built from 17 residues. Losses at the gene ends were 0 bases for V and 3 bases for J; bases not matched to a gene: 10. CDR3 in amino acids: CASSLDVGSGGTDTQYF. For the CDR3, the DNA is TGCGCCAGCAGCTTGGATGTCGGGTCGGGAGGTACAGATACGCAGTATTTT.

This clone was seen a handful of times. CDR3: CASSVDGTPTYEQYF. In DNA, the CDR3 is TGTGCCAGCAGCGTAGATGGGACCCCGACCTACGAGCAGTACTTC. The V and J genes are TRBV9 and TRBJ2-7; D tentatively fits TRBD1 or TRBD2 (5 bases each). V lost 0 bases to trimming and J lost 2 bases, with 12 bases between them. The germline gives CDR1 SGDLS, CDR2 YYNGEE. The CDR3 extends over 15 amino acids.

Only a few counts were recorded for this clone. The J gene is TRBJ2-3, the V gene TRBV19; 14 bases line up with TRBD2. The length of the CDR3 is 15 residues. V shed 4 bases and J 4 bases; nucleotides not matched to a gene: 1. CDR1 is LNHDA and CDR2 is SQIVND in the germline V gene (reference sequence). For the CDR3, the DNA is TGTGCCAGTAGTAGACTAGCGGGAGGGCCAGATACGCAGTATTTT. This encodes CASSRLAGGPDTQYF.

The chain has TRBV7-2 and TRBJ2-1, with TRBD2 matching 7 bases. This CDR3 has 14 amino acids. Per germline, CDR1 SGHTA and CDR2 FQGNSA. Trimming cost V 5 bases and J 4 bases; bases outside gene matches: 5. CDR3 in DNA: TGTGCCAGCAGCCCCCGGGGGGATTACAATGAGCAGTTCTTC. Translated: CASSPRGDYNEQFF.

The V call is TRBV6-5, the J call TRBJ1-2; possibly TRBD1 for D (5 bases). V was shortened by 5 bases and J by 10 bases, with 17 bases between the two germline ends. Germline assignment: CDR1 MNHEY and CDR2 SVGAGI. This CDR3 is built from 13 residues. The CDR3 DNA is TGTGCCAGCAGTCGTACCGGGACGGTTGACTACACCTTC. Protein: CASSRTGTVDYTF.

The sample holds one count of this clone. The chain couples TRBV25-1 to TRBJ2-7; 9 bases align to TRBD2. This CDR3 has 13 residues. Germline V gene data show CDR1 as MGHDK and CDR2 as SYGVNS. The junction had 9 bases not matched to a gene; V was cut back by 8 bases and J by 7 bases. The CDR3: CASGPSGIREQYF. The CDR3 region has the DNA TGTGCCAGCGGGCCTAGCGGGATTCGGGAGCAGTACTTC.

The chain employs TRBV5-6 and TRBJ1-2; tentatively, D is TRBD1 (5 bases). The germline V gene has CDR1 SGHDT and CDR2 YYEEEE. The CDR3 sequence is 13 residues long. Trimming took off 0 bases at V and 7 bases at J, with 10 bases between the two ends. CDR3 in amino acids: CASSLAGRGGYTF. CDR3 nucleotide sequence: TGTGCCAGCAGCTTGGCCGGGAGGGGTGGCTACACCTTC.

CDR3: CASSPRTGGSIGYTF. The CDR3 bases are TGTGCCAGTAGTCCAAGGACAGGGGGCTCTATTGGCTACACCTTC. V is TRBV19 and J is TRBJ1-2; TRBD1 agrees at 11 bases. The CDR3 spans 15 residues. Germline CDR1 and CDR2: LNHDA and SQIVND (reference sequence). Trimming at V came to 5 bases and at J to 7 bases, leaving 9 bases not matched to a gene.

This clone appeared once. V gene TRBV19 combines with J gene TRBJ2-3; D tentatively fits TRBD1 or TRBD2 (5 bases each). This CDR3 has 15 residues. V gave up 5 bases and J gave up 4 bases, with 16 bases separating them. CDR1 is LNHDA, CDR2 SQIVND, per germline (reference sequence). CDR3 coding DNA: TGTGCCAGTAGTGCCCCCGGGACGGGCTCAGATACGCAGTATTTT. Amino acids: CASSAPGTGSDTQYF.

This rearrangement joins TRBV7-2 to TRBJ2-3, with 9 bases matching TRBD1. This CDR3 spans 15 amino acids. CDR1 SGHTA and CDR2 FQGNSA come from the germline V gene. J lost 4 bases, V lost 4 bases, and 6 bases had no gene match. DNA of the CDR3: TGTGCCAGCAGCTCCGGACAGGGGCGCGCAGATACGCAGTATTTT. Encoded protein: CASSSGQGRADTQYF. The complete variable domain, with remaining parts taken from reference TRBV7-2 and TRBJ2-3, reads GAGVSQSPSNKVTEKGKDVELRCDPISGHTALYWYRQSLGQGLEFLIYFQGNSAPDKSGLPSDRFSAERTGGSVSTLTIQRTQQEDSAVYLCASSSGQGRADTQYFGPGTRLTVL.

The chain recombines TRBV5-1 with TRBJ1-2; 7 bases line up with TRBD1. CDR1 SGHRS and CDR2 YFSETQ come from the germline V gene. The trim removed 0 bases at V and 0 bases at J, leaving 2 bases unmatched. The CDR3 consists of 15 residues. In nucleotides, the CDR3 is TGCGCCAGCAGCTTGGGAGGGACAGCTAACTATGGCTACACCTTC. This translates into CASSLGGTANYGYTF. The full variable domain, rest sourced from reference TRBV5-1 and TRBJ1-2, is KAGVTQTPRYLIKTRGQQVTLSCSPISGHRSVSWYQQTPGQGLQFLFEYFSETQRNKGNFPGRFSGRQFSNSRSEMNVSTLELGDSALYLCASSLGGTANYGYTFGSGTRLTVV.

The V gene is TRBV28, the J gene TRBJ2-7; TRBD1 matches at 8 bases. The CDR3 loop spans 13 amino acids. Germline CDR1 is MDHEN and CDR2 is SYDVKM. Trimming removed 5 bases from V and 13 bases from J; junction bases left unmatched: 13. The CDR3 sequence is CASSTGTGASPYF. CDR3 DNA: TGTGCCAGCAGTACCGGGACAGGAGCCTCCCCTTACTTC.

The gene calls are TRBV30 and TRBJ1-4, with TRBD1 matching 7 bases. Germline V gives CDR1 GTSNPN, CDR2 SVGIG (reference sequence). The length of the CDR3 is 15 residues. J gave up 7 bases and V 2 bases, and 10 bases lay outside the gene matches. The chain's CDR3 is CAWSRSGGLGEKLFF. CDR3 bases: TGTGCCTGGAGTAGATCAGGGGGGTTGGGTGAAAAACTGTTTTTT. The entire variable domain, with the rest obtained from reference TRBV30 and TRBJ1-4, is as follows: SQTIHQWPATLVQPVGSPLSLECTVEGTSNPNLYWYRQAAGRGLQLLFYSVGIGQISSEVPQNLSASRPQDRQFILSSKKLLLSDSGFYLCAWSRSGGLGEKLFFGSGTQLSVL.